The clone carrying this T cell receptor beta chain was seen repeatedly, ten times or more. Its antigen is as yet unknown. These data are taken from a study of T cells after yellow fever vaccination. Findings and caveats of the study: Weaker, the secondary response peaked sooner, at day 5 versus 15.

Generation of TCR cDNA used 5'RACE template switching (which added a universal primer site and UMIs). TCRdb itself ran the 5' RACE reads through MiXCR, one entry per CDR3 protein. This sample carries hundreds of thousands of distinct CDR3 sequences, roughly 4% of them seen once, and the ten largest clones take about a quarter. There are 14 residues in the CDR3. V lost 6 bases, J lost 4 bases, and 15 bases lay in between. The sequence was collected from a man between 18 and 29 years old who received the YFV17D yellow fever vaccine. Sequenced material: PBMCs, taken on the day of the yellow fever booster vaccination. The gene calls are TRBV12-3 or TRBV12-4 and TRBJ1-1; D possibly corresponds to TRBD1 (5 bases). Written as DNA, the CDR3 is TGTGCCAGCAGGGACGAAGGGAGGGGCACTGAAGCTTTCTTT. Residues: CASRDEGRGTEAFF.